This TCR beta chain was sequenced for a study of cytomegalovirus exposure and HLA in healthy donors. Germline loops: CDR1 MNHEY, CDR2 SVGAGI. Trimming pared 6 bases from V and 3 bases from J, leaving 15 bases between. The CDR3 has 15 amino acids. Use of 60 Vbeta and 13 Jbeta primers characterized the PCR. Method: immunoSEQ multiplex PCR; TCRdb's copy keeps in-frame clones and lacks some. The profile shows roughly 170,000 clones, roughly four fifths of them singletons. This clonotype originated in a man over 45 in good health and CMV-seronegative. The chain recombines TRBV6-5 with TRBJ1-5; D is perhaps TRBD1 (5 bases). Sequenced sample: PBMCs. The CDR3, as DNA: TGTGCCAGCAGACTGGGGGGGACTCACAATCAGCCCCAGCATTTT. Translation: CASRLGGTHNQPQHF.